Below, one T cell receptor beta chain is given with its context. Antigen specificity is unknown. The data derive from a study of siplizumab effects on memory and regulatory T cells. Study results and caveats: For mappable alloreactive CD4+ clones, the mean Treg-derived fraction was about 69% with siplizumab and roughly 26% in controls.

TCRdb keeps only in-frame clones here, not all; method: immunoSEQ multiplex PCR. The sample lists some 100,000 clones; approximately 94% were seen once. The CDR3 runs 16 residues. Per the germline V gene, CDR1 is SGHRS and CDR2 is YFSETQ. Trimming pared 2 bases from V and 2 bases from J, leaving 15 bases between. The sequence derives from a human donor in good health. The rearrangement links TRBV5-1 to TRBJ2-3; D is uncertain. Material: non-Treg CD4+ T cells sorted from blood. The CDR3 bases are TGCGCCAGCAGCTTCACTTCAGGTGCCACCACAGATACGCAGTATTTT. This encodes CASSFTSGATTDTQYF.